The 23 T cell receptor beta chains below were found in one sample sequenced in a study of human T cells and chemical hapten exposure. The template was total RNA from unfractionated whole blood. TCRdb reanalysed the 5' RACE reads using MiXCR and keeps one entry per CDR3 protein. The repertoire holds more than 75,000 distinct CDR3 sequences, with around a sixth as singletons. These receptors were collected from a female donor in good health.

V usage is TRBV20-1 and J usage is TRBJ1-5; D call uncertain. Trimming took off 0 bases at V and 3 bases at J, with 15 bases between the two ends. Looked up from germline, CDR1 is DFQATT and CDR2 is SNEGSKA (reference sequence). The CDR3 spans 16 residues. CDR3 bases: TGCAGTGCTAGAGATCATACGTGGCAGGCCAATCAGCCCCAGCATTTT. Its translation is CSARDHTWQANQPQHF.

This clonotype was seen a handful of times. Here the CDR3 DNA reads TGTGCCAGTAGTAGCACAGTAATTGGGGATACGCAGTATTTT. This encodes CASSSTVIGDTQYF. This chain connects TRBV19 to TRBJ2-3; no definite D call. The germline V and J ends were trimmed by 4 bases and 6 bases, with 14 bases remaining between them. This CDR3 contains 14 residues. Germline CDR1 reads LNHDA; CDR2 reads SQIVND (reference sequence).

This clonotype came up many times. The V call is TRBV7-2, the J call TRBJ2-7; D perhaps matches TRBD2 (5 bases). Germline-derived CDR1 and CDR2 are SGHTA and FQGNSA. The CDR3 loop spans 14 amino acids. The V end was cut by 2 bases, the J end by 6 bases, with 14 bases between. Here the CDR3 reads CASSLSRPAGEQYF. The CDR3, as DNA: TGTGCCAGCAGCTTAAGTCGGCCCGCGGGCGAGCAGTACTTC. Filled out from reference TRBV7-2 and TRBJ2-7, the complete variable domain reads GAGVSQSPSNKVTEKGKDVELRCDPISGHTALYWYRQSLGQGLEFLIYFQGNSAPDKSGLPSDRFSAERTGGSVSTLTIQRTQQEDSAVYLCASSLSRPAGEQYFGPGTRLTVT.

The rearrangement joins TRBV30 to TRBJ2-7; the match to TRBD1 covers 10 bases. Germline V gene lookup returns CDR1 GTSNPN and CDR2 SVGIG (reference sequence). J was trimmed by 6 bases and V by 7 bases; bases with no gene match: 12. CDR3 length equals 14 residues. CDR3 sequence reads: CAFHSGTGVFEQYF. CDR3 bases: TGTGCCTTCCACTCCGGGACAGGGGTGTTCGAGCAGTACTTC.

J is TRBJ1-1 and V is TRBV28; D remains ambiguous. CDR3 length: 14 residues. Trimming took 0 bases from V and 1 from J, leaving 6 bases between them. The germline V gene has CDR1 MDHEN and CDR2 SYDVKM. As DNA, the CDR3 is TGTGCCAGCAGTTTATGGGGGAGGAACACTGAAGCTTTCTTT. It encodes CASSLWGRNTEAFF.

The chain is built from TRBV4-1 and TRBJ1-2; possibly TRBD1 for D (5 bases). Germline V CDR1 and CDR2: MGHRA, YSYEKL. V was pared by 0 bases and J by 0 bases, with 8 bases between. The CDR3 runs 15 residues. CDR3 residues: CASSQDRTTNYGYTF. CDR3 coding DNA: TGCGCCAGCAGCCAAGATAGGACAACTAACTATGGCTACACCTTC.

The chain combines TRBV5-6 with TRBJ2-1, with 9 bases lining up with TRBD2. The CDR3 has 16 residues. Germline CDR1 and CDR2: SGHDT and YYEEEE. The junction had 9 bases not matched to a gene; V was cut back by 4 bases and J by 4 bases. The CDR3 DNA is TGTGCCAGCAGCCAAATCTGGAGCGGGGGGTACAATGAGCAGTTCTTC. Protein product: CASSQIWSGGYNEQFF.

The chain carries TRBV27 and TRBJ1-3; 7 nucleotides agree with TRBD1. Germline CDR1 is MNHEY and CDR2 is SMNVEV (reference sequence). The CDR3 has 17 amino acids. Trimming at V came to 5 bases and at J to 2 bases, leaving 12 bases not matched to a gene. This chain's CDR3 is CASSPQTGMDPGNTIYF. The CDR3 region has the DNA TGTGCCAGCAGTCCGCAGACAGGGATGGATCCTGGAAACACCATATATTTT.

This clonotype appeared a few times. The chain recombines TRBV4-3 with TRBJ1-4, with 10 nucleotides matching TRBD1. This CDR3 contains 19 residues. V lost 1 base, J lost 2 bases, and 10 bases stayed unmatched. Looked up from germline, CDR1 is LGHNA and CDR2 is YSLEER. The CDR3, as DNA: TGCGCCAGCAGCCAAGGAGTTGGACAGGGGGGTCTGACTAATGAAAAACTGTTTTTT. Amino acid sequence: CASSQGVGQGGLTNEKLFF.

The chain's CDR3 is CAWSVRGTYEQYF. DNA for the CDR3: TGTGCCTGGAGTGTAAGGGGAACCTACGAGCAGTACTTC. The chain carries TRBV30 and TRBJ2-7; D is perhaps TRBD1 (5 bases). The CDR3 runs to 13 residues. Trimming pared 0 bases from V and 2 bases from J, leaving 8 bases between. Germline V gene data show CDR1 as GTSNPN and CDR2 as SVGIG (reference sequence).

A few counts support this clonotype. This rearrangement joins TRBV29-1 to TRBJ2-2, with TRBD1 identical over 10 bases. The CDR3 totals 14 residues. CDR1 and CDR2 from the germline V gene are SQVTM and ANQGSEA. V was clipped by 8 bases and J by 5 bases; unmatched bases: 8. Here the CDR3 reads CSTPGTGETGELFF. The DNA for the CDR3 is TGCAGCACCCCCGGGACAGGGGAAACCGGGGAGCTGTTTTTT.

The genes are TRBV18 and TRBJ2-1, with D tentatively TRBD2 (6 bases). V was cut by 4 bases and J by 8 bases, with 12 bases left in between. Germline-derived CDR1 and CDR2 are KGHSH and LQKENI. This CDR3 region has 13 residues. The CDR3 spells CASSLARDYEQFF. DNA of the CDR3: TGTGCCAGCTCACTAGCCCGGGACTATGAGCAGTTCTTC. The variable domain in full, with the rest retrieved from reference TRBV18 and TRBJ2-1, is NAGVMQNPRHLVRRRGQEARLRCSPMKGHSHVYWYRQLPEEGLKFMVYLQKENIIDESGMPKERFSAEFPKEGPSILRIQQVVRGDSAAYFCASSLARDYEQFFGPGTRLTVL.

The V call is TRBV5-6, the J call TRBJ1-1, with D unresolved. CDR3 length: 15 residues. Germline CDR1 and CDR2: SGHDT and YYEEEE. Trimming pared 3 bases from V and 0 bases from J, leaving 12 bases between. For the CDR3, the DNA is TGTGCCAGCAGCTGGTGGAGCCGTCTGAACACTGAAGCTTTCTTT. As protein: CASSWWSRLNTEAFF.

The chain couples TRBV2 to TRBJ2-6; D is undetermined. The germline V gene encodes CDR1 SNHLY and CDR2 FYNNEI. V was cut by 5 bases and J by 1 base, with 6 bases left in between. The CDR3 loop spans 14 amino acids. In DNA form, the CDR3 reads TGTGCCAGCAGTCAAGGTTCTGGGGCCAACGTCCTGACTTTC. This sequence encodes CASSQGSGANVLTF.

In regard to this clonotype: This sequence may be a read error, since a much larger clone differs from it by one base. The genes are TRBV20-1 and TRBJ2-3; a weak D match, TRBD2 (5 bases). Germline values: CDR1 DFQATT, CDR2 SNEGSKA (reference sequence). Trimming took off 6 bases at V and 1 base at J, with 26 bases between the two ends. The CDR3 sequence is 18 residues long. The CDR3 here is CSAPMWRNIPKGTDTQYF. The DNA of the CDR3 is TGCAGTGCCCCTATGTGGAGGAACATACCAAAAGGCACAGATACGCAGTATTTT.

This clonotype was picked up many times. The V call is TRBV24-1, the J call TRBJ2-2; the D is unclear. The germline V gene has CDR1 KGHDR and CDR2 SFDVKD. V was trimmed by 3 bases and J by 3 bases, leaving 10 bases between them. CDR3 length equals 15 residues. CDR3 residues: CATSDGLQDTGELFF. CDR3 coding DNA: TGTGCCACCAGTGATGGTCTCCAGGACACCGGGGAGCTGTTTTTT.

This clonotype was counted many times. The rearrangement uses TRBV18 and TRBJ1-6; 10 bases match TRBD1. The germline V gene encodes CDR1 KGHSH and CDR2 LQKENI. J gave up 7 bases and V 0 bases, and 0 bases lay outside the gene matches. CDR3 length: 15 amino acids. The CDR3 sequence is CASSPPGQGNSPLHF. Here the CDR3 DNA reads TGTGCCAGCTCACCACCGGGACAGGGGAATTCACCCCTCCACTTT.

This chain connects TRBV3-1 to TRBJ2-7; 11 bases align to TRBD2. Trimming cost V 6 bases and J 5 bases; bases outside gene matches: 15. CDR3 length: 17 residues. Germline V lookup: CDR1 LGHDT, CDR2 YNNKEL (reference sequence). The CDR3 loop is CASSPTSGRSSSHEQYF. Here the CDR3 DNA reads TGTGCCAGCAGTCCAACTAGCGGGAGAAGTAGTTCGCACGAGCAGTACTTC.

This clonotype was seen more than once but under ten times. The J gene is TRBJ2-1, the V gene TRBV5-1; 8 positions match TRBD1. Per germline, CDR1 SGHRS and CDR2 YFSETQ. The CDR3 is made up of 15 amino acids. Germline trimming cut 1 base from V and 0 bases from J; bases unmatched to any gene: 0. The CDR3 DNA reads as TGCGCCAGCAGCTTGCAGGGGGCCTCCTACAATGAGCAGTTCTTC. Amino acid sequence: CASSLQGASYNEQFF.

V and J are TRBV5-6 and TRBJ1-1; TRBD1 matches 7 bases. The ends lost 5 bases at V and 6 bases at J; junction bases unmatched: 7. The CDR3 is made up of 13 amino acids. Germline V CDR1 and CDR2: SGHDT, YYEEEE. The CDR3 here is CASRRDSQAEAFF. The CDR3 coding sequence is TGTGCCAGCAGACGGGACAGCCAGGCTGAAGCTTTCTTT.

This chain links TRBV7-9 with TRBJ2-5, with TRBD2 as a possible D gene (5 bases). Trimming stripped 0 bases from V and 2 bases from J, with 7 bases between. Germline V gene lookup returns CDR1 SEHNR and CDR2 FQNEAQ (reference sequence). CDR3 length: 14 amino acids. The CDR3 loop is CASSLAGVQETQYF. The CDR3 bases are TGTGCCAGCAGCTTAGCGGGAGTACAAGAGACCCAGTACTTC.

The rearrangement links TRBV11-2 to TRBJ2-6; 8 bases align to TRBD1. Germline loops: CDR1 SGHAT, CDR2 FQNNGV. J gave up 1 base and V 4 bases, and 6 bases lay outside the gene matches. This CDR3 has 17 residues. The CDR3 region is CASSSGQGLSGANVLTF. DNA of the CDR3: TGTGCCAGCAGCTCCGGACAGGGATTATCTGGGGCCAACGTCCTGACTTTC.

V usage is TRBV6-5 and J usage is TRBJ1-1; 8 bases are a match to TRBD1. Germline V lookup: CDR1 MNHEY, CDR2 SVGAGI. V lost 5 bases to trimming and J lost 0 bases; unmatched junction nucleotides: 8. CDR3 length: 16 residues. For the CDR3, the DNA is TGTGCCAGCAGTCGCCGGGACAGGCTTATGAACACTGAAGCTTTCTTT. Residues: CASSRRDRLMNTEAFF.